Below, 11 T cell receptor beta chains from the same sample are listed, as sequenced in a study of T-cell reconstitution after alpha-beta-depleted transplantation in children. Preparation of the TCRbeta library was carried out with unique molecular identifiers. MiXCR, applied by TCRdb to the PCR reads, yields one record per CDR3 protein. Of 450,000 to 550,000 distinct CDR3 sequences listed, about an eighth are singletons. The material was PBMCs, mostly from graft donor cells, obtained 180 days after TCRalphabeta/CD19-depleted stem cell transplant. The source of these receptors is a female patient aged 2 to 10 who had a stem cell transplant for aplastic anemia, so the T cells may come from the graft donor.

The genes are TRBV12-3 or TRBV12-4 and TRBJ2-7; the D is unclear. CDR3 size: 15 residues. The V and J ends lost 6 bases and 2 bases respectively, with 17 bases between them. CDR3 loop: CASSNTGTGTYEQYF. CDR3 DNA: TGTGCCAGCAGCAATACCGGTACTGGCACCTACGAGCAGTACTTC.

This chain connects TRBV10-3 to TRBJ2-3, with 11 bases fitting TRBD2. V dropped 6 bases and J dropped 1; count of bases not matched to a gene: 3. The germline CDR1 and CDR2 sequences are ENHRY and SYGVKD. The CDR3 has 15 amino acids. The CDR3 loop is CAIRSSGRGTDTQYF. As DNA, the CDR3 is TGTGCCATCAGGAGTAGCGGGAGGGGCACAGATACGCAGTATTTT.

This clonotype was recorded a few times. This chain connects TRBV15 to TRBJ1-2, with TRBD1 identical over 8 bases. CDR1 is LNHNV and CDR2 is YYDKDF in the germline V gene (reference sequence). J gave up 8 bases and V 3 bases, and 11 bases lay outside the gene matches. The CDR3 extends over 15 amino acids. The CDR3 nucleotides are TGTGCCACCAGCAGCTACTTGGACAGGGTCGGCGGCTACACCTTC. Translation: CATSSYLDRVGGYTF. The full variable domain, in which reference TRBV15 and TRBJ1-2 provide the parts outside the CDR3, is DAMVIQNPRYQVTQFGKPVTLSCSQTLNHNVMYWYQQKSSQAPKLLFHYYDKDFNNEADTPDNFQSRRPNTSFCFLDIRSPGLGDTAMYLCATSSYLDRVGGYTFGSGTRLTVV.

The rearrangement links TRBV4-1 to TRBJ2-1, with D unresolved. CDR1 and CDR2 from the germline V gene are MGHRA and YSYEKL. The CDR3 has 14 amino acids. The germline V and J ends were trimmed by 2 bases and 4 bases, with 9 bases remaining between them. This CDR3 is CASSQHHRYNEQFF. In nucleotides, the CDR3 is TGCGCCAGCAGCCAACACCATCGTTACAATGAGCAGTTCTTC.

The rearrangement links TRBV25-1 to TRBJ2-7; tentative D call: TRBD2 (5 bases). The CDR3 contains 15 residues. The germline V gene encodes CDR1 MGHDK and CDR2 SYGVNS. V was trimmed by 6 bases and J by 6 bases, leaving 21 bases between them. CDR3 coding DNA: TGTGCCAGCAGCCGAGGGCTCCTCTGCCTCCCCGAGCAGTACGTC. Its translation is CASSRGLLCLPEQYV.

Here the CDR3 DNA reads TGTGCCATCAGTGAAAGGAACTCCTACGAGCAGTACTTC. Its translation is CAISERNSYEQYF. This chain uses TRBV10-3 with TRBJ2-7; D gene unclear. This CDR3 is built from 13 residues. The V end lost 3 bases, the J end lost 0 bases, and 6 bases lay between the germline ends. Per the germline V gene, CDR1 is ENHRY and CDR2 is SYGVKD.

This clonotype has just a few counts. V is TRBV7-9 and J is TRBJ2-5; 7 nucleotides align to TRBD1. Germline loops: CDR1 SEHNR, CDR2 FQNEAQ (reference sequence). The CDR3 is 14 residues long. With 5 bases clipped from V and 7 bases from J, the junction kept 10 bases outside the gene matches. The CDR3 coding sequence is TGTGCCAGCAGCCGACAGGGTTCGAACGTGACCCAGTACTTC. It is translated as CASSRQGSNVTQYF.

The rearrangement links TRBV29-1 to TRBJ2-3; maybe TRBD2 (5 bases). Between the trimmed V and J ends, which lost 1 base and 1 base, there was a span of 9 bases. The CDR3 contains 14 residues. From germline, CDR1 is SQVTM and CDR2 ANQGSEA. CDR3 DNA sequence: TGCAGCGTTGAAGCGGGATGGGGCACAGATACGCAGTATTTT. Translation: CSVEAGWGTDTQYF.

The chain employs TRBV27 and TRBJ2-5; no reliable D call. Germline assignment: CDR1 MNHEY and CDR2 SMNVEV (reference sequence). Trimming cost V 4 bases and J 4 bases, with 13 bases left between them. CDR3 length: 14 residues. The CDR3 reads CASSWTRKTETQYF. CDR3 nucleotide sequence: TGTGCCAGCAGTTGGACGCGCAAGACAGAGACCCAGTACTTC.

The chain uses TRBV9 and TRBJ2-5; D may be TRBD2 (6 bases). This CDR3 region has 15 residues. V lost 6 bases and J lost 3, with 18 bases in between. CDR1 and CDR2 (germline): SGDLS, YYNGEE. The CDR3 reads CASNLRGSQKETQYF. CDR3 nucleotide sequence: TGTGCCAGCAACCTCCGGGGGAGCCAAAAAGAGACCCAGTACTTC.

This clonotype was recorded a few times. The J gene is TRBJ2-3, the V gene TRBV20-1; no clear D gene. This CDR3 spans 13 amino acids. V lost 0 bases and J 0 bases, leaving 4 bases between the germline ends. Germline CDR1 is DFQATT and CDR2 is SNEGSKA (reference sequence). CDR3 sequence reads: CSAREPSTDTQYF. The CDR3 bases are TGCAGTGCTAGAGAACCTAGCACAGATACGCAGTATTTT.